This T cell receptor beta chain was captured in a study of CD8 T cells in ankylosing spondylitis. It was by quantitative 5'-RACE with molecular barcodes that TCR beta libraries were made. TCRdb re-analysed the 5' RACE reads in MiXCR, keeping a single row per CDR3 protein. The sample consists of fewer than 400,000 distinct CDR3 sequences, roughly 14% of them appearing once. This clonotype was counted only a few times. The antigen is undetermined. This CDR3 has 13 residues. Trimming cost V 4 bases and J 7 bases; bases outside gene matches: 1. Looked up from germline, CDR1 is MNHNS and CDR2 is SASEGT. Regarding the study as a whole: Disease-associated clonotypes exhibited CD8+ identity and were relatively infrequent in peripheral blood. There was a TCR beta motif, made of eight highly homologous variants, that appeared characteristic of ankylosing spondylitis blood. Within matched ankylosing spondylitis synovial fluid, disease-linked clones were reportedly significantly enriched.

Source material: blood, either unsorted or a sorted T cell fraction (not recorded which). The TCR originated in a male donor with ankylosing spondylitis or in good health (not recorded which). The gene calls are TRBV6-1 and TRBJ1-4; 9 bases agree with TRBD1. CDR3 sequence (DNA): TGTGCCAGCAGTGGGGACAGGGCTGAAAAACTGTTTTTT. Encoded protein: CASSGDRAEKLFF.